Each of the 25 T cell receptor beta chains below was sequenced from the same sample in a study of read filtering for tumor transcriptome and immune sequencing. From roughly 400 ng of RNA, a library with molecular barcoded alpha/delta and beta/gamma adaptors was made. TCRdb independently ran MiXCR on the reads; one entry per CDR3 protein. The table lists around 20,000 distinct CDR3 sequences, roughly a fifth of them singletons. Source material: a population of CD138-negative cells sorted from bone marrow. The receptors stem from a donor at least 40 years old with multiple myeloma.

This clonotype was picked up many times. The J gene is TRBJ2-2, the V gene TRBV20-1; 9 positions match TRBD2. The J segment lost 7 bases and the V segment lost 3 bases, leaving 18 bases of the junction unmatched. The CDR3 contains 18 residues. Germline CDR1 reads DFQATT; CDR2 reads SNEGSKA (reference sequence). CDR3 coding DNA: TGCAGTGCTAGTGATGCTCGGATGGCTAGCGGGACGGGCGGGGAGCTGTTTTTT. Translating it yields CSASDARMASGTGGELFF.

This clonotype is medium-sized in the sample. The V gene is TRBV6-5, the J gene TRBJ2-1, with D possibly being TRBD2 (6 bases). CDR1 and CDR2 (germline): MNHEY, SVGAGI. CDR3 length: 14 residues. V gave up 2 bases and J gave up 5 bases, with 10 bases separating them. In DNA, the CDR3 is TGTGCCAGCAGTTACAGTTGGGGGGACAATGAGCAGTTCTTC. This codes for CASSYSWGDNEQFF.

In its sample, this clonotype was seen many times. This chain connects TRBV28 to TRBJ2-6, with 7 bases identical to TRBD1. V was pared by 8 bases and J by 0 bases, with 7 bases of the junction left unmatched. The CDR3 totals 16 residues. CDR1 MDHEN and CDR2 SYDVKM come from the germline V gene. CDR3 protein: CASVDRHNSGANVLTF. The CDR3 DNA is TGTGCCAGCGTGGACAGGCACAACTCTGGGGCCAACGTCCTGACTTTC.

Many counts were recorded for this clonotype. The rearrangement joins TRBV20-1 to TRBJ2-7; possible D gene TRBD2, 5 bases. Per germline, CDR1 DFQATT and CDR2 SNEGSKA (reference sequence). V was pared by 4 bases and J by 0 bases, with 13 bases between. The CDR3 has 14 residues. The CDR3 coding sequence is TGCAGTGCTACCAAAGGACGGGGCTCCTACGAGCAGTACTTC. Its translation is CSATKGRGSYEQYF.

This clonotype occurred many times. The chain is built from TRBV29-1 and TRBJ1-1; D is uncertain. V lost 6 bases and J lost 3, with 11 bases in between. The V gene's germline CDR1 is SQVTM and CDR2 ANQGSEA. This CDR3 has 12 residues. For the CDR3, the DNA is TGCAGCGTCCCAAGCGTCGACACTGAAGCTTTCTTT. It codes for CSVPSVDTEAFF. Together with reference TRBV29-1 and TRBJ1-1, the CDR3 gives the full variable domain: SAVISQKPSRDICQRGTSLTIQCQVDSQVTMMFWYRQQPGQSLTLIATANQGSEATYESGFVIDKFPISRPNLTFSTLTVSNMSPEDSSIYLCSVPSVDTEAFFGQGTRLTVV.

This clonotype showed up many times. The J gene is TRBJ2-1, the V gene TRBV6-6; D is undetermined. Germline CDR1 reads MNHNY; CDR2 reads SVGAGI (reference sequence). CDR3 length equals 11 residues. The V gene lost 4 bases and the J gene lost 8 bases, with 6 bases spanning the gap. DNA of the CDR3: TGTGCCAGCAGTTTAATCGATGAGCAGTTCTTC. This translates into CASSLIDEQFF.

This clonotype occurred many times. The chain recombines TRBV5-1 with TRBJ2-5; no definite D call. The CDR3 contains 13 residues. Germline assignment: CDR1 SGHRS and CDR2 YFSETQ. Trimming took off 4 bases at V and 1 base at J, with 8 bases between the two ends. The CDR3 loop is CASSAAFQETQYF. CDR3 DNA sequence: TGCGCCAGCAGCGCGGCCTTCCAAGAGACCCAGTACTTC.

The chain recombines TRBV28 with TRBJ2-7; D unresolved. Trimming cost V 7 bases and J 0 bases, with 10 bases left between them. CDR3 size: 13 residues. The germline V gene encodes CDR1 MDHEN and CDR2 SYDVKM. The CDR3 nucleotides read TGTGCCAGCAACTTAGAGAGCTCCTACGAGCAGTACTTC. Translating gives CASNLESSYEQYF.

This clonotype showed up many times. V is TRBV6-6 and J is TRBJ2-5; D call uncertain. The CDR3 is 14 amino acids. Trimming removed 7 bases from V and 2 bases from J, with 14 bases in between. Germline V CDR1 and CDR2: MNHNY, SVGAGI (reference sequence). CDR3 protein: CASTPASKQETQYF. The CDR3 DNA follows: TGTGCCAGCACCCCCGCTTCTAAACAAGAGACCCAGTACTTC.

This clonotype was counted a few times. The chain combines TRBV12-3 or TRBV12-4 with TRBJ2-5; D perhaps matches TRBD1 (8 bases). V dropped 5 bases and J dropped 5 bases, with 15 bases sitting between them. The length of the CDR3 is 14 residues. CDR3 amino acids: CASSPRGRGETQYF. DNA of the CDR3: TGTGCCAGCAGTCCCAGGGGGCGGGGGGAGACCCAGTACTTC.

The table lists this clonotype with many counts. The rearrangement links TRBV6-2 or TRBV6-3 to TRBJ2-1; TRBD2 matches 13 bases. J lost 8 bases, V lost 7 bases, and 8 bases had no gene match. The CDR3 has 15 residues. Germline V lookup: CDR1 MNHEY, CDR2 SVGEGT. In DNA form, the CDR3 reads TGTGCCAGCACCGATGGGACTAGCGGGATGCATGAGCAGTTCTTC. Its translation is CASTDGTSGMHEQFF.

This clonotype was observed many times. The V gene is TRBV6-4, the J gene TRBJ2-3; 9 positions agree with TRBD2. CDR1 is MRHNA, CDR2 SNTAGT, per germline. The CDR3 covers 18 residues. With V trimmed by 11 bases and J by 5 bases, 23 bases remained unmatched. The CDR3 reads CAEHPEPLSGRVGDTQYF. CDR3 nucleotides: TGTGCCGAGCACCCTGAACCACTTAGCGGGAGAGTTGGAGATACGCAGTATTTT.

This clonotype has ten or more counts. The rearrangement uses TRBV6-5 and TRBJ2-1; D call uncertain. Germline loops: CDR1 MNHEY, CDR2 SVGAGI. The V and J ends lost 5 bases and 4 bases respectively, with 3 bases between them. The CDR3 sequence is 11 residues long. The CDR3 protein is CASSKYNEQFF. In DNA form, the CDR3 reads TGTGCCAGCAGTAAATACAATGAGCAGTTCTTC.

This clonotype has ten or more counts. The V gene is TRBV7-3, the J gene TRBJ2-1; TRBD2 aligns across 9 bases. Germline V gene data show CDR1 as SGHTA and CDR2 as FQGTGA. The ends lost 4 bases at V and 6 bases at J; junction bases unmatched: 7. This CDR3 has 15 residues. CDR3 bases: TGTGCCAGCAGCTCGGGTAGCGGGAGAAGCAATGAGCAGTTCTTC. Protein product: CASSSGSGRSNEQFF.

There are many counts of this clonotype. The chain has TRBV6-6 and TRBJ2-1; unclear D gene. V was clipped by 5 bases and J by 10 bases, with 6 bases between them. Germline V gives CDR1 MNHNY, CDR2 SVGAGI (reference sequence). The CDR3 spans 10 residues. CDR3 loop: CASSKKEQFF. Here the CDR3 DNA reads TGTGCCAGCAGTAAGAAGGAGCAGTTCTTC.

This clonotype has ten or more counts. The chain couples TRBV4-1 to TRBJ2-2; TRBD1 might be the D (5 bases). CDR1 is MGHRA and CDR2 is YSYEKL in the germline V gene. CDR3 size: 15 residues. The V gene lost 3 bases and the J gene lost 2 bases, with 10 bases spanning the gap. The CDR3 is CASSQKTANTGELFF. CDR3 sequence (DNA): TGCGCCAGCAGCCAGAAGACAGCCAACACCGGGGAGCTGTTTTTT.

This clonotype showed up many times. The chain is built from TRBV29-1 and TRBJ1-1, with TRBD1 identical over 7 bases. The CDR3 extends over 12 amino acids. The germline gives CDR1 SQVTM, CDR2 ANQGSEA. Losses at the gene ends were 5 bases for V and 1 base for J; bases not matched to a gene: 1. CDR3 in DNA: TGCAGCGTTAGACAGGGGAACACTGAAGCTTTCTTT. Its protein product is CSVRQGNTEAFF.

The table lists this clonotype with many counts. The CDR3, as DNA: TGTGCCAGCAGTTGGGGATGGGGCAATCAGCCCCAGCATTTT. This encodes CASSWGWGNQPQHF. The chain is built from TRBV28 and TRBJ1-5; D call uncertain. The V end was cut by 4 bases, the J end by 2 bases, with 9 bases between. This CDR3 has 14 amino acids. The germline CDR1 and CDR2 sequences are MDHEN and SYDVKM. The variable domain in full, completed from reference TRBV28 and TRBJ1-5, reads DVKVTQSSRYLVKRTGEKVFLECVQDMDHENMFWYRQDPGLGLRLIYFSYDVKMKEKGDIPEGYSVSREKKERFSLILESASTNQTSMYLCASSWGWGNQPQHFGDGTRLSIL.

V gene TRBV5-1 combines with J gene TRBJ1-5, with unresolved D. CDR3 size: 12 residues. The ends were cut back, 2 bases at V and 5 bases at J, with 5 bases in the middle. Germline CDR1 and CDR2: SGHRS and YFSETQ. CDR3 loop: CASSLSYQPQHF. The CDR3 DNA sequence: TGCGCCAGCAGCTTAAGCTATCAGCCCCAGCATTTT.

The chain is built from TRBV28 and TRBJ2-6; D not certain. Trimming pared 11 bases from V and 3 bases from J, leaving 11 bases between. CDR1 and CDR2 from the germline V gene are MDHEN and SYDVKM. The CDR3 covers 13 residues. Written as DNA, the CDR3 is TGTGCCGCGCGTGGAGTTGGGGCCAACGTCCTGACTTTC. It translates to CAARGVGANVLTF.

This clonotype has a count of ten or more. The chain recombines TRBV25-1 with TRBJ2-7; D is perhaps TRBD2 (5 bases). Germline V lookup: CDR1 MGHDK, CDR2 SYGVNS. Trimming left V 5 bases short and J 3 bases short, with 14 bases between. This CDR3 contains 14 residues. CDR3 bases: TGTGCCAGCAGTAGAGGGTTGTCGGGCTACGAGCAGTACTTC. This translates into CASSRGLSGYEQYF.

The chain recombines TRBV28 with TRBJ2-6; D is tentatively TRBD1 or TRBD2 (5 bases each). Germline V gene data show CDR1 as MDHEN and CDR2 as SYDVKM. The CDR3 spans 16 residues. V dropped 7 bases and J dropped 4 bases, with 17 bases sitting between them. CDR3 in amino acids: CASKPPGPWGANVLTF. The CDR3 nucleotides read TGTGCCAGCAAACCCCCGGGACCCTGGGGGGCCAACGTCCTGACTTTC.

The table lists this clonotype with a few counts. The chain recombines TRBV5-6 with TRBJ2-5; perhaps TRBD2 as D (6 bases). This CDR3 spans 15 amino acids. Trimming removed 2 bases at V and 5 bases at J, with 16 bases between. Germline values: CDR1 SGHDT, CDR2 YYEEEE. The CDR3 loop is CASSFRALREETQYF. The CDR3 DNA follows: TGTGCCAGCAGCTTCCGGGCCCTCCGGGAGGAGACCCAGTACTTC. Supplemented by reference TRBV5-6 and TRBJ2-5, the full variable domain reads DAGVTQSPTHLIKTRGQQVTLRCSPKSGHDTVSWYQQALGQGPQFIFQYYEEEERQRGNFPDRFSGHQFPNYSSELNVNALLLGDSALYLCASSFRALREETQYFGPGTRLLVL.

This clonotype has a handful of counts. This chain connects TRBV29-1 to TRBJ2-7; a weak D match, TRBD2 (6 bases). Germline assignment: CDR1 SQVTM and CDR2 ANQGSEA. The CDR3 totals 14 residues. V lost 0 bases to trimming and J lost 4 bases, with 13 bases between them. The CDR3 sequence is CSVEDPRAGYEQYF. The CDR3 nucleotides are TGCAGCGTTGAAGATCCCCGGGCGGGATACGAGCAGTACTTC.

As for this clonotype: At one boundary the junction diverges from the germline segment, which might be a read error. The chain uses TRBV7-9 and TRBJ2-1, with 7 bases identical to TRBD2. The CDR3 is 16 residues long. CDR1 and CDR2 from the germline V gene are SEHNR and FQNEAQ (reference sequence). CDR3: CACSLGGLEGLNKQFF. DNA for the CDR3: TGTGCCTGCAGCTTAGGCGGACTAGAGGGACTAAATAAGCAGTTCTTC. Filled out from reference TRBV7-9 and TRBJ2-1, the complete variable domain reads DTGVSQNPRHKITKRGQNVTFRCDPISEHNRLYWYRQTLGQGPEFLTYFQNEAQLEKSRLLSDRFSAERPKGSFSTLEIQRTEQGDSAMYLCACSLGGLEGLNKQFFGPGTRLTVL.